This T cell receptor beta chain was found in a study of cytomegalovirus exposure and HLA in healthy donors. At the level of the study: It was reported in a later analysis that the approximately 120 validation repertoires used the same platform as the 550 to 850 first-cohort repertoires. The study, taken as a whole, reports: Specificity of three CMV-associated chains for CMV antigens was verified in vitro. The study designated 150 or so TCR beta chains cytomegalovirus-associated.

Points on this clone: Its specificity is not known.

This CDR3 is 16 amino acids long. Unmatched junction bases numbered 4, after V lost 0 bases and J lost 2 bases. The germline V gene encodes CDR1 LGHNA and CDR2 YSLEER. The donors belonged to the approximately 120-subject validation cohort, separate from the roughly 710-subject first cohort. Data came from immunoSEQ multiplex PCR; TCRdb stores just in-frame clones and leaves some out. Seen here are around 86,000 clones, around 93% observed once, and the top ten hold 1.1%. The specimen sequenced was PBMCs. The source of this sequence is a woman younger than 45 in good health and CMV-seropositive. The J gene is TRBJ2-3, the V gene TRBV4-3; 8 bases are a match to TRBD1. The CDR3 DNA sequence: TGCGCCAGCAGCCAAGATCGGGACAGGTACACAGATACGCAGTATTTT. It encodes CASSQDRDRYTDTQYF.